This TCR beta chain was found in a study of blood T cell repertoires in COVID-19 (dated by TCRdb to the early 2020s). Regarding the study in general: Samples from collaborators originated in the United States, Italy and Spain and spanned both the acute and convalescent phases of COVID-19. The prospective study material was composed of cDNA or gDNA derived from T cells, B-cell-depleted T cells, or PBMCs. Subjects who had been exposed to COVID-19, were actively infected with it, or had recovered from it provided the deeply sampled blood TCRbeta repertoires that made up the dataset. The repertoires were made available in a free public database intended to serve as a resource for research on the immune response to SARS-CoV-2. Samples were obtained from the ongoing ImmuneRACE study (first 160 participants) and from about 1,300 subjects provided by 6 global collaborators. Nearly every sample came with metadata listing a de-identified subject ID, COVID-19 status, age in years and sex. HLA class I and class II types, where available, came from metadata supplied by the sample provider rather than from assay-based typing.

Summary of the overall study and its limitations: The amount of clinical and demographic metadata varied by source and participant and was provided uncurated.

Whole blood was collected in K2EDTA tubes by collaborating institutions according to the institutions' own protocols. For TCRbeta analysis, collaborators shipped samples in one of three forms: frozen whole blood, isolated PBMCs, or DNA extracted from either of those sample types. CDR1 and CDR2 are read off the germline V gene as SNHLY and FYNNEI. Counted from cysteine to phenylalanine, this CDR3 has 13 amino acids. The entry retains the CDR3 DNA only, 39 bases that are in frame from base 1. V drops 7 bases and J drops 0 bases, leaving 9 bases in between. The immunoSEQ Assay, a bias-controlled multiplex PCR, was used to amplify TCRbeta CDR3 regions from genomic DNA. Per the source publication's procedure: Within the assay, amplification of reference gene primers was used to estimate how many nucleated cells each sample contained. Sequence reads were collapsed and filtered to measure the absolute abundance of every unique TCRbeta CDR3 rearrangement. For each sample, productive Simpson clonality was calculated as the square root of Simpson's diversity index across productive rearrangements. Held by TCRdb, this immuneACCESS table contains in-frame sequences only and omits some clones. Under half of the omission traces to an unresolved V gene where checked; the cause of the rest is unknown. Clone size and the V and J calls come from that table; the DNA yielded D and trimming. Across this sample there are 120,000 or so clones, with over 80% seen only once. About 11% of the sample comes from the top ten.

Concerning this clone: Its specific antigen is unknown. Within one base of it there is no much larger clone, and no base qualities were kept.

Here the chain combines TRBV2 and TRBJ1-1, with the D gene call left open. Sample: peripheral blood. The clonotype was recovered from a man in his 60s with acute or convalescent COVID-19. The sequenced DNA: TGTGCCAGCACCCTCACAGTGAACACTGAAGCTTTCTTT. It encodes CASTLTVNTEAFF.